These 14 T cell receptor beta chains were all obtained from the same sample, sequenced in a study of regulatory T cells in long-lasting Graves disease. CDR3 regions were amplified by Arm-PCR using iRepertoire HTBI primers to build TCR beta libraries. TCRdb reprocessed the multiplex PCR reads with MiXCR, giving one entry per CDR3 protein. The sample shows 500,000 to 700,000 distinct CDR3 sequences, roughly 30% of them seen only once. The time point is: persistent/refractory GD, antithyroid drugs over 5 years with positive TRAb. Making the TCR library involved RNA that had been extracted from PBMCs. Sequencing was performed on peripheral blood mononuclear cells (PBMCs), taken when the disease was refractory, from a patient treated with antithyroid drugs. These receptors originate from a female donor with Graves disease.

This clonotype was observed a handful of times. The CDR3 here is CASSQGDSRGEQYF. As DNA, the CDR3 is TGTGCCAGCAGCCAAGGCGATAGTAGGGGCGAGCAGTACTTC. This chain connects TRBV4-2 to TRBJ2-7; D is possibly TRBD1 (5 bases). The germline V and J ends were trimmed by 1 base and 6 bases, with 13 bases remaining between them. The CDR3 sequence is 14 residues long. From germline, CDR1 is LGHNA and CDR2 YNFKEQ.

This clonotype has just a few counts. The chain joins TRBV3-1 to TRBJ2-7; no firm D call. Trimming shortened V by 0 bases and J by 5 bases, and 2 bases separated the two germline ends. Germline lookup yields CDR1 LGHDT and CDR2 YNNKEL (reference sequence). The CDR3 is 11 amino acids. The CDR3 DNA reads as TGTGCCAGCAGCCAAGATAACGAGCAGTACTTC. Encoded protein: CASSQDNEQYF.

This clonotype was recorded many times. The chain links TRBV2 to TRBJ1-2; no clear D gene. Germline assignment: CDR1 SNHLY and CDR2 FYNNEI. This CDR3 is built from 11 residues. The ends were cut back, 6 bases at V and 6 bases at J, with 8 bases in the middle. The CDR3 region is CASRWIDGYTF. As DNA, the CDR3 is TGTGCCAGCAGGTGGATCGATGGCTACACCTTC.

This clonotype was seen at least ten times. V gene TRBV7-6 combines with J gene TRBJ2-7; D remains ambiguous. V lost 2 bases to trimming and J lost 6 bases, with 14 bases between them. Germline CDR1 SGHVS, CDR2 FNYEAQ. The CDR3 runs 14 residues. The DNA for the CDR3 is TGTGCCAGCAGCTTAATTGGCCCAGAGCGCGAGCAGTACTTC. The encoded protein is CASSLIGPEREQYF.

J is TRBJ2-2 and V is TRBV6-2 or TRBV6-3, with 11 bases that match TRBD2. From germline, CDR1 is MNHEY and CDR2 SVGEGT. With 6 bases clipped from V and 7 bases from J, the junction kept 7 bases outside the gene matches. The CDR3 length is 15 residues. CDR3 amino acids: CASRVAGGLSGELFF. CDR3 DNA: TGTGCCAGCAGGGTAGCGGGAGGGCTGAGCGGGGAGCTGTTTTTT.

The chain couples TRBV20-1 to TRBJ2-2; D gene uncertain. Trimming cost V 0 bases and J 1 base, with 9 bases left between them. The CDR3 runs 15 residues. Germline V gene data show CDR1 as DFQATT and CDR2 as SNEGSKA (reference sequence). The CDR3 coding sequence is TGCAGTGCTAGAGATAAAGTCCGGAACACCGGGGAGCTGTTTTTT. Translation: CSARDKVRNTGELFF.

This clonotype was counted between two and nine times. The chain carries TRBV5-1 and TRBJ2-6, with D perhaps TRBD1 (6 bases). The CDR3 consists of 18 residues. V shed 4 bases and J shed 0 bases, with 17 bases lying between them. Germline V gene sequence: CDR1 SGHRS, CDR2 YFSETQ. CDR3 loop: CASSQTGTYGSGANVLTF. The DNA of the CDR3 is TGCGCCAGCAGCCAAACCGGGACATACGGCTCTGGGGCCAACGTCCTGACTTTC.

This clonotype was observed a few times. The V gene is TRBV27, the J gene TRBJ1-5; the D gene is possibly TRBD1 (5 bases). Trimming stripped 1 base from V and 4 bases from J, with 5 bases between. CDR3 length: 13 residues. CDR1 is MNHEY and CDR2 is SMNVEV in the germline V gene (reference sequence). The CDR3 DNA follows: TGTGCCAGCAGTTTATGGACAAATCAGCCCCAGCATTTT. Translated: CASSLWTNQPQHF.

This clonotype showed up just a few times. This chain joins TRBV20-1 and TRBJ1-2; tentative D call: TRBD1 (6 bases). Germline CDR1 and CDR2: DFQATT and SNEGSKA (reference sequence). The CDR3 runs 12 residues. V lost 8 bases and J 1 base, leaving 11 bases between the germline ends. CDR3 coding DNA: TGCAGTCCCGGACAGAATAACTATGGCTACACCTTC. Amino acids: CSPGQNNYGYTF.

J is TRBJ2-3 and V is TRBV11-1, with a tentative D call TRBD1 (5 bases). Germline CDR1 reads SGHAT; CDR2 reads FQDESV (reference sequence). The CDR3 runs to 15 residues. Trimming removed 7 bases at V and 1 base at J, with 15 bases between. The chain's CDR3 is CASTFLQGGTDTQYF. In nucleotides, the CDR3 is TGTGCCAGCACTTTCCTGCAGGGTGGCACAGATACGCAGTATTTT.

This chain links TRBV30 with TRBJ2-7; possible D gene TRBD2, 5 bases. This CDR3 has 13 amino acids. The V and J ends lost 4 bases and 3 bases respectively, with 13 bases between them. From germline, CDR1 is GTSNPN and CDR2 SVGIG (reference sequence). CDR3 DNA: TGTGCCTGGACGGCGGGTTGGGGCTACGAGCAGTACTTC. Translating gives CAWTAGWGYEQYF.

The chain uses TRBV29-1 and TRBJ2-7; 8 bases are a match to TRBD1. Per germline, CDR1 SQVTM and CDR2 ANQGSEA. The junction had 6 bases not matched to a gene; V was cut back by 6 bases and J by 2 bases. The CDR3 consists of 13 residues. CDR3 DNA sequence: TGCAGCGTCATGGGACAGGTTCCCTACGAGCAGTACTTC. It encodes CSVMGQVPYEQYF.

The V gene is TRBV18, the J gene TRBJ1-5; D remains unclear. V lost 6 bases, J lost 7 bases, and 16 bases lay in between. This CDR3 contains 14 residues. CDR1 is KGHSH and CDR2 is LQKENI in the germline V gene. CDR3 DNA sequence: TGTGCCAGCTCTCACAGCCCCGGGAGCCAGCCCCAGCATTTT. Encoded protein: CASSHSPGSQPQHF.

In the case of this clonotype: At one of its ends the junction is not consistent with the germline gene, which may arise from a read error. CDR3 protein: CASGQLGVNTEAFF. The CDR3 DNA reads TGTGCCAGCGGCCAACTAGGGGTGAACACTGAAGCTTTCTTT. This chain connects TRBV3-1 to TRBJ1-1, with a possible D match to TRBD1 (5 bases). The V gene's germline CDR1 is LGHDT and CDR2 YNNKEL (reference sequence). The CDR3 is 14 residues long.